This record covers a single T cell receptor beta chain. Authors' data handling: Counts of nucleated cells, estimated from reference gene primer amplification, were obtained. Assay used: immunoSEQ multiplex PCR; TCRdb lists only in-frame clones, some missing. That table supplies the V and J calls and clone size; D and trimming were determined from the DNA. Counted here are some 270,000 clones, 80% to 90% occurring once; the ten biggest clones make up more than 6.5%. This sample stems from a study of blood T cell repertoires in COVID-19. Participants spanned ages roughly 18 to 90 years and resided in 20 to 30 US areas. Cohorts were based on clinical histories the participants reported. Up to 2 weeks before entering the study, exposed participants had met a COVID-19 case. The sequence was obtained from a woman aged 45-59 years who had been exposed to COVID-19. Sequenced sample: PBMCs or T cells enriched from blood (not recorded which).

In DNA, the CDR3 is TGTGCCAGCAGCCAAGGGCGGAGGGTATATGGGGACAGGGTCGGAAACACCATATATTTT. Amino acids: CASSQGRRVYGDRVGNTIYF. The chain carries TRBV3-1 (or the pseudogene TRBV3-2) and TRBJ1-3; 9 nucleotides align to TRBD1. This CDR3 comprises 20 residues. Germline trimming cut 1 base from V and 4 bases from J; bases unmatched to any gene: 17. From germline, CDR1 is LGHDT and CDR2 YNNKEL (reference sequence).